The T cell receptor (beta chain) described here comes from a study of siplizumab effects on memory and regulatory T cells. Generated by immunoSEQ multiplex PCR, the TCRdb table keeps only in-frame clones and is missing some. The data show around 95,000 clones, over 90% seen once. Study findings and constraints: Mappable CD4+ clones that were alloreactive averaged about 63% Treg-derived with siplizumab versus 26.9% in controls. Memory T cells appeared less diverse than naive cells, which seemed to contribute substantially to alloresponse.

The CDR3 is 16 amino acids. With V trimmed by 4 bases and J by 2 bases, 9 bases remained unmatched. Germline-derived CDR1 and CDR2 are SGDLS and YYNGEE. Notes on this clone: Its antigen remains unidentified.

The TCR was taken from a human donor in good health. Sequenced: non-Treg CD4+ T cells sorted from blood. The rearrangement uses TRBV9 and TRBJ1-3, with 7 bases matching TRBD1. The CDR3 bases are TGTGCCAGCAGCCCGAGACAGGGACCCACTGGAAACACCATATATTTT. Translated: CASSPRQGPTGNTIYF.